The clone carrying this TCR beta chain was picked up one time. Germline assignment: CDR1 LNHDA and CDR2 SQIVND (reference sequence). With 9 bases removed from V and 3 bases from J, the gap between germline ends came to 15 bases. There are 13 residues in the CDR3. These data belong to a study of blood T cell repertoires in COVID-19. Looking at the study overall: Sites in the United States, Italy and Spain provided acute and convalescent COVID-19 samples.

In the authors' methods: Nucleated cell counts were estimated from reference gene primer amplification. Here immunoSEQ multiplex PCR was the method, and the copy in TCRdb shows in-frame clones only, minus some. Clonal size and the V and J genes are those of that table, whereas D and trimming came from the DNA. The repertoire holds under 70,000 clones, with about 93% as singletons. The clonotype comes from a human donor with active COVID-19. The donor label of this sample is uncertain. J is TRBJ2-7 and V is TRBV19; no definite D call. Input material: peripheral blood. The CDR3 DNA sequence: TGTGCCAGCGCCAGTGGCCCAAGCTACGAGCAGTACTTC. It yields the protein CASASGPSYEQYF.